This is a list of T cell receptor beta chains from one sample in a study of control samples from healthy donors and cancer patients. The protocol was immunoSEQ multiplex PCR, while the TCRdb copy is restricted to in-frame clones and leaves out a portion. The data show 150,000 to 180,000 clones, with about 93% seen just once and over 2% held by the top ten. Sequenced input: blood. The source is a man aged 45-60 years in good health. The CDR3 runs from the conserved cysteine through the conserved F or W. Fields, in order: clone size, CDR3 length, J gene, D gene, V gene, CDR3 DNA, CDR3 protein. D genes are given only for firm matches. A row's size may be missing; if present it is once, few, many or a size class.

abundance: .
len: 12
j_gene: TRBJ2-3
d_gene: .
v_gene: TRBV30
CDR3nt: TGTGCCTGGAGTAAGTTGTCAGATACGCAGTATTTT
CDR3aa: CAWSKLSDTQYF

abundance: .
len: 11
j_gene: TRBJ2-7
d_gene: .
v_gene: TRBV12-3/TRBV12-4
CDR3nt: TGTGCCAGCAGTCAGGCCCACGAGCAGTACTTC
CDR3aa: CASSQAHEQYF

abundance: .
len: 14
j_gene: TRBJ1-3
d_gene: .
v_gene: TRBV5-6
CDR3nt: TGTGCCAGCAGCTCCTACGGGACTGGAAACACCATATATTTT
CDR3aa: CASSSYGTGNTIYF

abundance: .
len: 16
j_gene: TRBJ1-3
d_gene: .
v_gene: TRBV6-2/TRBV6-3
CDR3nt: TGTGCCAGCAGTTACTCGAGGTCCCCGTCGGGAAACACCATATATTTT
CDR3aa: CASSYSRSPSGNTIYF

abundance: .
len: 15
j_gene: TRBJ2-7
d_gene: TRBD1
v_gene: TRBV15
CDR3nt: TGTGCCACCAGCAGAGTCCACAGGGGGGCCTACGAGCAGTACTTC
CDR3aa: CATSRVHRGAYEQYF

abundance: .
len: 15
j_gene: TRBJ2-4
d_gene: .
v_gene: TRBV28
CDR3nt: TGTGCCAGCAGTTCAACGGGGACTTTACTAAACATTCAGTACTTC
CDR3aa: CASSSTGTLLNIQYF

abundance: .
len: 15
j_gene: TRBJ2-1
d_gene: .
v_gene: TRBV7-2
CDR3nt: TGTGCCAGCAGCTTAAACTACCAAGCCTACAATGAGCAGTTCTTC
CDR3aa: CASSLNYQAYNEQFF

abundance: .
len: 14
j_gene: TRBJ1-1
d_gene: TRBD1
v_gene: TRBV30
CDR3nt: TGTGCCTGGAGTCCACGGACAGGGGCCGCTGAAGCTTTCTTT
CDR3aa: CAWSPRTGAAEAFF

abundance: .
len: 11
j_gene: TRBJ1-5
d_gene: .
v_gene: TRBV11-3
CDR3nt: TGTGCCAGCAGGGGGGTTCAGCCCCAGCATTTT
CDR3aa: CASRGVQPQHF

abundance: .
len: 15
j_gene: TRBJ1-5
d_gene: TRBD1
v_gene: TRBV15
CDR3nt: TGTGCCACCAGCTGGGGACAGATTAGCAATCAGCCCCAGCATTTT
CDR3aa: CATSWGQISNQPQHF

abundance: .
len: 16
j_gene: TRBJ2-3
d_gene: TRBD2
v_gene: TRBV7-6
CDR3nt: TGTGCCAGCAGCGGGGGACTAGCGATAAACACAGATACGCAGTATTTT
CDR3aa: CASSGGLAINTDTQYF

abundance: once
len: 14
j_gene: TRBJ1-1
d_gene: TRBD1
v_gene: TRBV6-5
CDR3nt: TGTGCCAGCAGCTGGGACAGGGCGAACACTGAAGCTTTCTTT
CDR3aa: CASSWDRANTEAFF

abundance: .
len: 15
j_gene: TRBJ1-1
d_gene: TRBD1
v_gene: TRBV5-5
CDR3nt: TGTGCCAGCAGCTGGGAGGGACAGCCGAACACTGAAGCTTTCTTT
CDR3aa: CASSWEGQPNTEAFF

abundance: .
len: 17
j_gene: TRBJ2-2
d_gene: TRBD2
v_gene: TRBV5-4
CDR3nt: TGTGCCAGCAGCCGGGGGGGGAGACTTGCCAACACCGGGGAGCTGTTTTTT
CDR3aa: CASSRGGRLANTGELFF

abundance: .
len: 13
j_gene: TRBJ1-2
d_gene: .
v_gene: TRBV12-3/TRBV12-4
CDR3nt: TGTGCCAGCAGTTTAATGGCCGAGTATGGCTACACCTTC
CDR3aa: CASSLMAEYGYTF

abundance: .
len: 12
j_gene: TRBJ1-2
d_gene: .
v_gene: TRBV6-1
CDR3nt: TGTGCCAGCAGTGAAGGAGGAGTTGGCTACACCTTC
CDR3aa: CASSEGGVGYTF

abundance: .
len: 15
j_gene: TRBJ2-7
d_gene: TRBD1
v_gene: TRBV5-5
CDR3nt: TGTGCCAGCAGCTTGGCGACAGGGTCCTCCGTCGAGCAGTACTTC
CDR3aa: CASSLATGSSVEQYF

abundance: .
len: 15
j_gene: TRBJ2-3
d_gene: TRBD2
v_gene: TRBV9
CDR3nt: TGTGCCAGCAGCAGAGCGGGAGGAGTGGCGGATACGCAGTATTTT
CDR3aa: CASSRAGGVADTQYF

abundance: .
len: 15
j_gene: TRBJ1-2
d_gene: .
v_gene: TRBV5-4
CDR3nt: TGTGCCAGCAGCTTGTGGGCGGAAGCTAACTATGGCTACACCTTC
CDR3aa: CASSLWAEANYGYTF

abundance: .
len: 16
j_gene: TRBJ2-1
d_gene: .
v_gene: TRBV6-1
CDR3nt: TGTGCCAGCAGTGAAAGGGTCAGATCAACCTACAATGAGCAGTTCTTC
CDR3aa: CASSERVRSTYNEQFF

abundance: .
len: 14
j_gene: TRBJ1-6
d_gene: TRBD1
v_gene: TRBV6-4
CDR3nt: TGTGCCAGCAATAAACAGGGGGCAGGTTCACCCCTCCACTTT
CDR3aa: CASNKQGAGSPLHF

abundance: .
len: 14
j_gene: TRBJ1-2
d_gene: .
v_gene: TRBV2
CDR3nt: TGTGCCAGCAGTGTAATTGACAGTAACTATGGCTACACCTTC
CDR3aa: CASSVIDSNYGYTF

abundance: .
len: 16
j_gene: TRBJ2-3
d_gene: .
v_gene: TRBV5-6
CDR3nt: TGTGCCAGCAGCTTGGTGGGGGAAAGGAAGGCAGATACGCAGTATTTT
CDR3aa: CASSLVGERKADTQYF

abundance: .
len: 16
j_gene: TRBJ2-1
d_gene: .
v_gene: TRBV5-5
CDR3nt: TGTGCCAGCAGCTCCTCTACCGGGAGCTCCTACAATGAGCAGTTCTTC
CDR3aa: CASSSSTGSSYNEQFF

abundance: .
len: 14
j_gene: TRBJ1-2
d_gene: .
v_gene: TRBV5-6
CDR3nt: TGTGCCAGCAGCTTGGCCTGGGGGCACTATGGCTACACCTTC
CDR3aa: CASSLAWGHYGYTF

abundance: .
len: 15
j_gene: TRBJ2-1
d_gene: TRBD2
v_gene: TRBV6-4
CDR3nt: TGTGCCAGCAGCCGGGAACTAGCGGGGAACAATGAGCAGTTCTTC
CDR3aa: CASSRELAGNNEQFF

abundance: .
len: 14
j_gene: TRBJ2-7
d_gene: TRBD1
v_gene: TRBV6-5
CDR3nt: TGTGCCAGCAGGAAACAGGGGGCCTCCTACGAGCAGTACTTC
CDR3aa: CASRKQGASYEQYF